These 32 T cell receptor beta chains came from one sample sequenced in a study of T cells in Graves' hyperthyroidism and ophthalmopathy. Amplified TCR beta CDR3 regions came from RNA transcripts. In the first-round RT-PCR of the TCR CDR3, the HTBI primer set was used. TCRdb ran MiXCR on the multiplex PCR reads and lists one entry per CDR3 protein. The sample has about 350,000 distinct CDR3 sequences; approximately 15% are singletons. The specimen was blood. Receptors were obtained from a woman in her twenties or thirties with Graves' hyperthyroidism.

This clonotype was picked up many times. This rearrangement joins TRBV6-4 to TRBJ1-2; TRBD1 aligns across 9 bases. Unmatched junction bases numbered 1, after V lost 0 bases and J lost 8 bases. The CDR3 sequence is 13 residues long. Germline-derived CDR1 and CDR2 are MRHNA and SNTAGT. The chain's CDR3 is CASSDSGTGGYTF. The CDR3 DNA reads as TGTGCCAGCAGTGACTCCGGGACAGGGGGCTACACCTTC.

This clonotype has a count of ten or more. The chain links TRBV28 to TRBJ1-1, with a weak D call TRBD1 (5 bases). Germline CDR1 reads MDHEN; CDR2 reads SYDVKM. This CDR3 region has 12 residues. The V gene lost 3 bases and the J gene lost 11 bases, with 13 bases spanning the gap. CDR3 DNA: TGTGCCAGCAGTTTCCTCGCAGGGCGTGCTTTCTTT. Amino acids: CASSFLAGRAFF. The full variable domain, its missing parts supplied by reference TRBV28 and TRBJ1-1, is DVKVTQSSRYLVKRTGEKVFLECVQDMDHENMFWYRQDPGLGLRLIYFSYDVKMKEKGDIPEGYSVSREKKERFSLILESASTNQTSMYLCASSFLAGRAFFGQGTRLTVV.

At least ten counts were recorded for this clonotype. The V gene is TRBV11-2, the J gene TRBJ2-2; possible D gene TRBD2, 6 bases. The CDR3 has 13 amino acids. V was cut by 6 bases and J by 4 bases, with 9 bases left in between. Germline-derived CDR1 and CDR2 are SGHAT and FQNNGV. In DNA form, the CDR3 reads TGTGCCAGCAGGGAGGGCCCCACCGGGGAGCTGTTTTTT. It specifies CASREGPTGELFF. Based on the CDR3 plus reference TRBV11-2 and TRBJ2-2, the full variable domain is EAGVAQSPRYKIIEKRQSVAFWCNPISGHATLYWYQQILGQGPKLLIQFQNNGVVDDSQLPKDRFSAERLKGVDSTLKIQPAKLEDSAVYLCASREGPTGELFFGEGSRLTVL.

This clonotype showed up many times. This chain links TRBV2 with TRBJ2-1; 10 bases match TRBD2. The V gene's germline CDR1 is SNHLY and CDR2 FYNNEI. The CDR3 consists of 19 residues. With 1 base clipped from V and 7 bases from J, the junction kept 16 bases outside the gene matches. CDR3 loop: CASSEDPLAGELIRNEQFF. The CDR3 DNA sequence: TGTGCCAGCAGTGAAGATCCCCTAGCGGGAGAATTGATTAGGAATGAGCAGTTCTTC.

This clonotype was counted a few times. The chain combines TRBV18 with TRBJ2-1; 8 nucleotides agree with TRBD2. CDR1 is KGHSH and CDR2 is LQKENI in the germline V gene. The length of the CDR3 is 14 residues. The junction had 7 bases not matched to a gene; V was cut back by 6 bases and J by 6 bases. The CDR3 region has the DNA TGTGCCAGCTCCCAACAGCGGGAGCCCAATGAGCAGTTCTTC. Amino acids: CASSQQREPNEQFF.

There are many counts of this clonotype. The CDR3 DNA reads TGTGCCAGCTGTACTAGCGGGGGGCCGCGTGATGAGCAGTTCTTC. As protein: CASCTSGGPRDEQFF. This chain links TRBV11-2 with TRBJ2-1; 12 nucleotides align to TRBD2. This CDR3 has 15 residues. Germline V gene sequence: CDR1 SGHAT, CDR2 FQNNGV. V dropped 8 bases and J dropped 8; count of bases not matched to a gene: 10.

This clonotype was recorded many times. This chain joins TRBV28 and TRBJ2-5; TRBD2 matches 14 bases. V was pared by 6 bases and J by 10 bases, with 4 bases of the junction left unmatched. The germline V gene has CDR1 MDHEN and CDR2 SYDVKM. The CDR3 covers 13 residues. The chain's CDR3 is CASRGTSGSFQYF. The CDR3 region has the DNA TGTGCCAGCAGGGGGACTAGCGGGAGTTTCCAGTACTTC. Drawing the rest from reference TRBV28 and TRBJ2-5, the complete variable domain is DVKVTQSSRYLVKRTGEKVFLECVQDMDHENMFWYRQDPGLGLRLIYFSYDVKMKEKGDIPEGYSVSREKKERFSLILESASTNQTSMYLCASRGTSGSFQYFGPGTRLLVL.

J is TRBJ1-1 and V is TRBV5-1, with TRBD1 matching 11 bases. This CDR3 contains 14 residues. The germline gives CDR1 SGHRS, CDR2 YFSETQ. V dropped 9 bases and J dropped 1; count of bases not matched to a gene: 5. The CDR3 here is CATGQGAPNTEAFF. CDR3 nucleotides: TGCGCCACCGGACAGGGGGCCCCGAACACTGAAGCTTTCTTT.

This clonotype was observed a handful of times. The V call is TRBV18, the J call TRBJ2-7; 9 bases map to TRBD1. Germline V gives CDR1 KGHSH, CDR2 LQKENI. V lost 3 bases to trimming and J lost 3 bases; unmatched junction nucleotides: 6. The CDR3 loop spans 15 amino acids. This CDR3 reads CASSPKTGGGYEQYF. The DNA for the CDR3 is TGTGCCAGCTCACCCAAGACAGGGGGTGGCTACGAGCAGTACTTC.

Points on this clonotype: Relative to the germline gene, one junction end is altered; a read error may explain this. J is TRBJ2-7 and V is TRBV19; 8 bases are a match to TRBD2. The CDR3 length is 15 residues. Germline CDR1 LNHDA, CDR2 SQIVND (reference sequence). The CDR3 is CASGIAGGASYEQYF. For the CDR3, the DNA is TGTGCCAGTGGTATTGCGGGAGGAGCCTCCTACGAGCAGTACTTC.

This clonotype was observed a few times. This chain joins TRBV29-1 and TRBJ2-3, with 7 positions matching TRBD2. The junction had 6 bases not matched to a gene; V was cut back by 4 bases and J by 2 bases. The CDR3 covers 14 residues. CDR1 is SQVTM, CDR2 ANQGSEA, per germline. CDR3 nucleotide sequence: TGCAGCGTTGGCGGGAGCTGGGTCACAGATACGCAGTATTTT. Protein product: CSVGGSWVTDTQYF.

This chain links TRBV5-1 with TRBJ2-1, with TRBD2 identical over 10 bases. CDR3 length equals 14 residues. CDR1 is SGHRS, CDR2 YFSETQ, per germline. V shed 3 bases and J 8 bases; nucleotides not matched to a gene: 5. The CDR3 DNA is TGCGCCAGCAGCTCGGGACTAGCGAACTATGAGCAGTTCTTC. It yields the protein CASSSGLANYEQFF.

V is TRBV14 and J is TRBJ2-5, with 14 bases aligning to TRBD2. The J segment lost 5 bases and the V segment lost 5 bases, leaving 7 bases of the junction unmatched. Germline CDR1 SGHDN, CDR2 FVKESK. CDR3 length: 16 residues. The CDR3, as DNA: TGTGCCAGCAGCGAAGGACTAGCGGGGGGTTTTGAGACCCAGTACTTC. This encodes CASSEGLAGGFETQYF.

The genes are TRBV5-1 and TRBJ2-7; 9 bases line up with TRBD1. J gave up 3 bases and V 4 bases, and 11 bases lay outside the gene matches. CDR1 SGHRS and CDR2 YFSETQ come from the germline V gene. This CDR3 is built from 16 residues. The CDR3 DNA follows: TGCGCCAGCAGCCCGAACCCGGGACAGGGCGGCTACGAGCAGTACTTC. Its protein is CASSPNPGQGGYEQYF.

This clonotype was counted many times. An end of the junction differs from the germline gene, which may be a read error. The rearrangement links TRBV7-2 to TRBJ2-7; 7 bases align to TRBD1. The germline CDR1 and CDR2 sequences are SGHTA and FQGNSA. The CDR3 consists of 14 residues. CDR3 DNA: TGTGCTAGCAGCCTTACAGGGGCCTCCTACGAGCAGTACTTC. Its protein product is CASSLTGASYEQYF.

This clonotype occurred many times. The chain is built from TRBV12-3 or TRBV12-4 and TRBJ2-1; no clear D. V lost 7 bases and J lost 6, with 16 bases in between. The CDR3 runs 14 residues. The CDR3 region is CASKRRQQSNEQFF. The CDR3 coding sequence is TGTGCCAGCAAGAGGAGACAACAATCCAATGAGCAGTTCTTC.

V gene TRBV7-9 combines with J gene TRBJ1-4, with D unclear. V gave up 2 bases and J gave up 5 bases, with 9 bases separating them. In germline, CDR1 is SEHNR, CDR2 FQNEAQ (reference sequence). The CDR3 loop spans 14 amino acids. The CDR3 sequence is CASSLTVSNEKLFF. The CDR3 nucleotides read TGTGCCAGCAGCTTAACAGTCTCAAATGAAAAACTGTTTTTT.

This clonotype was observed a few times. The chain recombines TRBV18 with TRBJ2-2; tentatively, D is TRBD1 (6 bases). Trimming removed 2 bases from V and 5 bases from J, with 15 bases in between. There are 16 residues in the CDR3. Germline CDR1 KGHSH, CDR2 LQKENI. The CDR3 loop is CASSPNSDSRTGELFF. In nucleotides, the CDR3 is TGTGCCAGCTCACCAAACTCGGACAGTAGGACCGGGGAGCTGTTTTTT.

The CDR3 loop is CAMQDRGNSPLHF. In DNA, the CDR3 is TGTGCCATGCAGGACAGGGGTAATTCACCCCTCCACTTT. The chain employs TRBV30 and TRBJ1-6; 9 nucleotides match TRBD1. The germline gives CDR1 GTSNPN, CDR2 SVGIG (reference sequence). The CDR3 is made up of 13 amino acids. V was pared by 8 bases and J by 6 bases, with 5 bases of the junction left unmatched.

Points on this clonotype: A junction end diverges from the germline sequence, so it may reflect a read error. The chain combines TRBV10-3 with TRBJ2-7, with D possibly being TRBD1 (6 bases). Germline lookup yields CDR1 ENHRY and CDR2 SYGVKD. The CDR3 has 12 amino acids. The DNA for the CDR3 is TGTGCCATCAACCAGGGGTCCTCCGAGCAGTACTTC. Its translation: CAINQGSSEQYF.

In its sample, this clonotype was seen once. With a much larger clone just one base away, this may be a read error. The chain is built from TRBV12-3 or TRBV12-4 and TRBJ2-1; 8 bases are shared with TRBD2. This CDR3 contains 17 residues. The CDR3: CPSTIVAGLVSYNEQFF. CDR3 nucleotide sequence: TGTCCCAGCACCATTGTAGCGGGACTAGTCTCCTACAATGAGCAGTTCTTC.

This clonotype was picked up many times. The V call is TRBV6-1, the J call TRBJ2-1; D tentatively reads TRBD1 or TRBD2 (5 bases each). The CDR3 extends over 17 amino acids. V was pared by 4 bases and J by 7 bases, with 23 bases between. The V gene's germline CDR1 is MNHNS and CDR2 SASEGT. CDR3: CASSARGGLDYVNEQFF. In DNA, the CDR3 is TGTGCCAGCAGTGCCCGGGGCGGGTTGGATTATGTGAATGAGCAGTTCTTC.

CDR3 region: CSARVTLNSPLHF. In nucleotides, the CDR3 is TGCAGCGCCCGGGTCACGCTAAATTCACCCCTCCACTTT. The rearrangement joins TRBV29-1 to TRBJ1-6; D is unresolved. Trimming shortened V by 7 bases and J by 7 bases, and 14 bases separated the two germline ends. In germline, CDR1 is SQVTM, CDR2 ANQGSEA. The CDR3 has 13 residues.

This clonotype was recorded at least ten times. This CDR3 is CASSPEAGTEAFF. For the CDR3, the DNA is TGTGCCAGCTCACCAGAAGCGGGCACTGAAGCTTTCTTT. V usage is TRBV18 and J usage is TRBJ1-1, with D hard to call. CDR1 is KGHSH, CDR2 LQKENI, per germline. Between the trimmed V and J ends, which lost 2 bases and 4 bases, there was a span of 8 bases. This CDR3 is 13 amino acids long.

Comment on this clonotype: The junction shows a germline mismatch at one end, possibly a read error. This chain uses TRBV27 with TRBJ2-1, with 13 bases that match TRBD2. Germline values: CDR1 MNHEY, CDR2 SMNVEV (reference sequence). The CDR3 length is 17 residues. DNA of the CDR3: TGTGCCAGCAGTTCCGATATGACTAGCGGGAGGCTTGGTGAGCAGCTCTTC. Translated, it gives CASSSDMTSGRLGEQLF.

This clonotype was found many times. The chain couples TRBV7-9 to TRBJ1-6; 7 bases are shared with TRBD1. V shed 6 bases, J shed 8 bases, and the junction held 1 base outside the gene matches. The length of the CDR3 is 12 residues. Germline V lookup: CDR1 SEHNR, CDR2 FQNEAQ (reference sequence). The CDR3 bases are TGTGCCAGCAGTACAGGGGATTCACCCCTCCACTTT. Protein product: CASSTGDSPLHF.

This clonotype was picked up many times. This chain connects TRBV28 to TRBJ2-3; 7 positions match TRBD2. The V gene's germline CDR1 is MDHEN and CDR2 SYDVKM. Trimming cost V 2 bases and J 3 bases; bases outside gene matches: 2. CDR3 length: 14 amino acids. The CDR3 coding sequence is TGTGCCAGCAGTTTAGCGGGAGCGACAGATACGCAGTATTTT. It specifies CASSLAGATDTQYF.

The sample holds many counts of this clonotype. Here the CDR3 reads CASRVTSGPLGELFF. The CDR3 region has the DNA TGTGCCAGCAGAGTCACTAGCGGCCCTCTCGGGGAGCTGTTTTTT. This chain links TRBV11-2 with TRBJ2-2; TRBD2 agrees at 8 bases. The CDR3 contains 15 residues. Trimming at V came to 6 bases and at J to 7 bases, leaving 10 bases not matched to a gene. Germline loops: CDR1 SGHAT, CDR2 FQNNGV.

This clonotype was observed many times. The rearrangement joins TRBV7-9 to TRBJ2-3, with 8 bases identical to TRBD1. Germline values: CDR1 SEHNR, CDR2 FQNEAQ (reference sequence). This CDR3 is built from 14 residues. V was pared by 6 bases and J by 3 bases, with 5 bases of the junction left unmatched. As DNA, the CDR3 is TGTGCCAGCAGGGCCCGGACAGGGACAGATACGCAGTATTTT. Residues: CASRARTGTDTQYF.

The chain is built from TRBV7-6 and TRBJ2-1; D gene uncertain. The CDR3 covers 12 residues. V shed 5 bases and J shed 13 bases, with 15 bases lying between them. CDR1 is SGHVS, CDR2 FNYEAQ, per germline. The CDR3 DNA sequence: TGTGCCAGCAGCCCCATTGGGCAGCCTCAGTTCTTC. It codes for CASSPIGQPQFF.

This clonotype has a count of ten or more. The chain carries TRBV13 and TRBJ2-7; TRBD1 agrees at 8 bases. The CDR3 has 14 residues. V was pared by 5 bases and J by 3 bases, with 6 bases of the junction left unmatched. The germline V gene has CDR1 PRHDT and CDR2 FYEKMQ (reference sequence). CDR3 DNA sequence: TGTGCCAGCAGCCAGGGACAGGAGAACTACGAGCAGTACTTC. Protein sequence: CASSQGQENYEQYF. The full variable domain, its missing parts supplied by reference TRBV13 and TRBJ2-7, is AAGVIQSPRHLIKEKRETATLKCYPIPRHDTVYWYQQGPGQDPQFLISFYEKMQSDKGSIPDRFSAQQFSDYHSELNMSSLELGDSALYFCASSQGQENYEQYFGPGTRLTVT.

This clonotype was seen only a few times. The chain carries TRBV28 and TRBJ1-5; D call uncertain. The CDR3 contains 13 residues. With 5 bases removed from V and 0 bases from J, the gap between germline ends came to 5 bases. Germline-derived CDR1 and CDR2 are MDHEN and SYDVKM. The DNA for the CDR3 is TGTGCCAGCAGTGTCCTTAGCAATCAGCCCCAGCATTTT. Protein sequence: CASSVLSNQPQHF. The full variable domain, with the rest looked up from reference TRBV28 and TRBJ1-5, is DVKVTQSSRYLVKRTGEKVFLECVQDMDHENMFWYRQDPGLGLRLIYFSYDVKMKEKGDIPEGYSVSREKKERFSLILESASTNQTSMYLCASSVLSNQPQHFGDGTRLSIL.